This T cell receptor (beta chain) was observed in a study of T cell repertoires in cytomegalovirus infection. On the study more broadly: Matching HLA type, along with CMV infection, was indicated by public TCR beta signatures.

One entry per CDR3 protein results from TCRdb running MiXCR on the reads. Altogether around 900,000 distinct CDR3 sequences are present, roughly 31% being singletons, with the ten largest covering roughly an eighth. Study-level results: CMV-specific TCR beta clonotypes restricted by HLA-C dominated the ex vivo response. Identification of carriers of CMV plus the relevant HLA was performed using cumulative public TCR beta family frequency.

The CDR3 is made up of 15 amino acids. With 0 bases removed from V and 4 bases from J, the gap between germline ends came to 13 bases. Germline loops: CDR1 LNHDA, CDR2 SQIVND (reference sequence). Comment on this clonotype: Its antigen is as yet unknown.

The starting material was cultured CD8+ T cells from PBMCs, obtained from culture after CMV antigen stimulation. This sequence originates from a human donor in good health (CMV status not recorded). Some clones in this sample may be carry-over from other donors' samples. The chain carries TRBV19 and TRBJ2-7; TRBD1 might be the D (5 bases). The CDR3 DNA reads TGTGCCAGTAGTATAGAGCCAGGGAACAAGTACGAGCAGTACTTC. Translated: CASSIEPGNKYEQYF.